This T cell receptor beta chain is from a study of blood T cell repertoires in COVID-19. Only in-frame clones appear in the TCRdb table, and some are missing; sequencing was by immunoSEQ multiplex PCR. The sample holds some 190,000 clones, under 85% seen once. This CDR3 spans 15 amino acids. The V and J ends lost 0 bases and 5 bases respectively, with 10 bases between them. Germline V gene lookup returns CDR1 SGHAT and CDR2 FQNNGV. The TCR comes from a man aged 80 or over with COVID-19, enrolled during active disease. The chain recombines TRBV11-2 with TRBJ1-4; D is possibly TRBD1 (6 bases). The source material was peripheral blood. The CDR3 here is CASSLDRGENEKLFF. The CDR3 DNA reads TGTGCCAGCAGCTTAGACAGGGGAGAAAATGAAAAACTGTTTTTT.